This entry features one T cell receptor (beta chain) sequence. The antigen remains unidentified. The data derive from a study of cytomegalovirus exposure and HLA in healthy donors. Regarding the study as a whole: Several of the most significant clusters appeared, in a later analysis, to be linked to common viral pathogens. The productive fraction for most TCR beta V segments was about 87% or about 30% in an earlier analysis.

The CDR3 extends over 12 amino acids. Per the germline V gene, CDR1 is SGDLS and CDR2 is YYNGEE. The V gene lost 2 bases and the J gene lost 14 bases, with 16 bases spanning the gap. The PCR was carried out with 60 Vbeta primers and 13 Jbeta primers. Produced via immunoSEQ multiplex PCR; TCRdb's table is partial and in-frame only. The data contain about 110,000 clones, 65% to 75% of them singletons. Sequences were obtained from PBMCs. The receptor was isolated from a young man in good health and CMV-seropositive. V and J are TRBV9 and TRBJ1-2; the D gene is possibly TRBD1 (5 bases). The DNA of the CDR3 is TGTGCCAGCAGCGTTACCAGGACACCGGAAACCTTC. It translates to CASSVTRTPETF.